These 14 T cell receptor beta chains share one sample of origin, sequenced in a study of blood T cell repertoires in COVID-19. Sequencing was performed with immunoSEQ multiplex PCR; in TCRdb, only in-frame clones are kept and a portion is missing. The table shows approximately 140,000 clones, with around 87% occurring only once. The source material was peripheral blood. Receptor source: a man older than 75 with acute or convalescent COVID-19.

V usage is TRBV7-2 and J usage is TRBJ1-2; D is possibly TRBD1 (6 bases). The V and J ends lost 5 bases and 5 bases respectively, with 15 bases between them. This CDR3 has 14 amino acids. Germline CDR1 reads SGHTA; CDR2 reads FQGNSA. In nucleotides, the CDR3 is TGTGCCAGCAGCGCGACAGGAAGGGGGTATGGCTACACCTTC. Its protein is CASSATGRGYGYTF.

The count of this clone is one. This chain connects TRBV12-3 or TRBV12-4 to TRBJ1-1, with D unclear. The CDR3 consists of 11 residues. Deletions cut 2 bases from V and 7 bases from J, with 5 bases between. CDR3 sequence reads: CASSLYGEAFF. The CDR3 DNA follows: TGTGCCAGCAGTTTATACGGTGAAGCTTTCTTT.

This sequence joins TRBV11-3 and TRBJ2-7; 10 positions agree with TRBD1. The junction had 4 bases not matched to a gene; V was cut back by 1 base and J by 7 bases. Per the germline V gene, CDR1 is SGHNT and CDR2 is YENEEA. This CDR3 is built from 14 residues. The CDR3 DNA follows: TGTGCCAGCAGCTTAGCCGCGGGACAGGGGGAGCAGTACTTC. Its protein product is CASSLAAGQGEQYF.

V and J are TRBV30 and TRBJ1-2, with D perhaps matching TRBD1 (5 bases). Trimming took off 2 bases at V and 8 bases at J, with 12 bases between the two ends. Germline V CDR1 and CDR2: GTSNPN, SVGIG (reference sequence). The CDR3 covers 12 residues. CDR3 coding DNA: TGTGCCTGGAGTCTGGGGGAGGGGGGCTACACCTTC. Protein sequence: CAWSLGEGGYTF.

The rearrangement uses TRBV2 and TRBJ1-5, with 8 bases fitting TRBD1. Germline CDR1 reads SNHLY; CDR2 reads FYNNEI. V lost 3 bases, J lost 3 bases, and 4 bases stayed unmatched. This CDR3 is built from 15 residues. CDR3 in amino acids: CASSDRGLDNQPQHF. Written as DNA, the CDR3 is TGTGCCAGCAGTGACAGGGGGCTCGACAATCAGCCCCAGCATTTT.

This clone occurred once. The chain is built from TRBV19 and TRBJ1-5; TRBD1 might be the D (5 bases). V dropped 10 bases and J dropped 4 bases, with 17 bases sitting between them. The germline CDR1 and CDR2 sequences are LNHDA and SQIVND (reference sequence). This CDR3 comprises 14 residues. CDR3 in amino acids: CATYDSGVNQPQHF. The CDR3 DNA reads TGTGCCACTTATGACTCGGGGGTTAATCAGCCCCAGCATTTT.

The genes are TRBV18 and TRBJ2-3, with D unresolved. CDR1 is KGHSH, CDR2 LQKENI, per germline. This CDR3 is 12 amino acids long. The V and J ends lost 5 bases and 2 bases respectively, with 5 bases between them. CDR3: CASSSSTDTQYF. The CDR3 DNA reads TGTGCCAGCTCAAGCTCCACAGATACGCAGTATTTT.

In this sample, this clone turned up once. The chain couples TRBV6-5 to TRBJ1-1, with D hard to call. The CDR3 sequence is 14 residues long. The V gene lost 2 bases and the J gene lost 11 bases, with 18 bases spanning the gap. CDR1 and CDR2 (germline): MNHEY, SVGAGI. The CDR3 reads CASSYVEGGGAAFF. CDR3 in DNA: TGTGCCAGCAGTTACGTAGAAGGCGGTGGAGCGGCTTTCTTT.

V gene TRBV2 combines with J gene TRBJ1-3; D is ambiguous. V gave up 6 bases and J gave up 4 bases, with 7 bases separating them. In germline, CDR1 is SNHLY, CDR2 FYNNEI. The CDR3 totals 12 residues. The CDR3 bases are TGTGCCAGCAGACAGAGCGGAAACACCATATATTTT. Translated, it gives CASRQSGNTIYF.

J is TRBJ1-6 and V is TRBV7-9; 9 positions match TRBD1. Germline V gene data show CDR1 as SEHNR and CDR2 as FQNEAQ (reference sequence). CDR3 length: 16 amino acids. Trimming removed 5 bases from V and 8 bases from J; junction bases left unmatched: 10. CDR3 nucleotides: TGTGCCAGCAGCACGGACAGGGGAAGGTTTGATTCACCCCTCCACTTT. It codes for CASSTDRGRFDSPLHF.

There are a few counts of this clone. The chain couples TRBV5-1 to TRBJ1-3; a weak D match, TRBD1 (5 bases). This CDR3 comprises 15 residues. V gave up 4 bases and J gave up 0 bases, with 11 bases separating them. From germline, CDR1 is SGHRS and CDR2 YFSETQ. The CDR3 DNA is TGCGCCAGCAGCCGGGACTGGAGCTCTGGAAACACCATATATTTT. This encodes CASSRDWSSGNTIYF.

This clone was counted a single time. This sequence joins TRBV2 and TRBJ1-2; no firm D call. The V gene lost 6 bases and the J gene lost 0 bases, with 14 bases spanning the gap. The germline V gene encodes CDR1 SNHLY and CDR2 FYNNEI. The CDR3 spans 15 residues. Here the CDR3 reads CASRLRTEANYGYTF. The CDR3 DNA follows: TGTGCCAGCAGACTTAGGACGGAGGCTAACTATGGCTACACCTTC.

J is TRBJ1-1 and V is TRBV6-6, with D maybe TRBD1 (6 bases). Germline CDR1 is MNHNY and CDR2 is SVGAGI (reference sequence). The CDR3 totals 15 residues. V was trimmed by 5 bases and J by 1 base, leaving 14 bases between them. The CDR3 DNA reads as TGTGCCAGCAGTCTTAAGACAGGCGGGAACACTGAAGCTTTCTTT. Translated, it gives CASSLKTGGNTEAFF.

The chain carries TRBV27 and TRBJ2-7; 8 bases fit TRBD1. The germline V gene encodes CDR1 MNHEY and CDR2 SMNVEV (reference sequence). V gave up 2 bases and J gave up 6 bases; unmatched junction bases: 12. This CDR3 has 16 amino acids. The CDR3 DNA sequence: TGTGCCAGCAGTTTACTCTTCGGACAGGGACCCGGCGAGCAGTACTTC. The encoded protein is CASSLLFGQGPGEQYF.